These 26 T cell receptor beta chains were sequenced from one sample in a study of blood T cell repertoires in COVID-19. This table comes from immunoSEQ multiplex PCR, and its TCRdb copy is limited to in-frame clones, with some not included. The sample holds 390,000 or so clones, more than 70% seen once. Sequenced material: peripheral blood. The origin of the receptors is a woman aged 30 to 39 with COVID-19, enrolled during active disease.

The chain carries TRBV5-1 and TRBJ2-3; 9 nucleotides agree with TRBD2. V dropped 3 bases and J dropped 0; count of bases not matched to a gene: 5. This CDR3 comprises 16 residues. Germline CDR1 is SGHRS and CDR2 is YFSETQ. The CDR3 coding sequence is TGCGCCAGCAGCTCACAAGCGGGGGGAAGCACAGATACGCAGTATTTT. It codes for CASSSQAGGSTDTQYF.

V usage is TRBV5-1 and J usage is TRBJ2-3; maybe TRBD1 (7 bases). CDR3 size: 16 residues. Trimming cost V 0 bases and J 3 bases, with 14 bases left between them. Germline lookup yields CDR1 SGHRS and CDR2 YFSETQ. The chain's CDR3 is CASSLALQGRTDTQYF. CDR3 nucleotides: TGCGCCAGCAGCTTGGCCCTACAGGGGAGGACAGATACGCAGTATTTT.

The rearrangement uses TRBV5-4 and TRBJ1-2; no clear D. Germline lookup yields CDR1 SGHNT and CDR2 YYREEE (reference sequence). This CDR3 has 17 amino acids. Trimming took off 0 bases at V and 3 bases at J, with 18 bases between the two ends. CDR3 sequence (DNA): TGTGCCAGCAGCTTGGATCCCTGGGGAGGGAGAGACTATGGCTACACCTTC. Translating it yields CASSLDPWGGRDYGYTF.

CDR3: CASSILARGTEAFF. The DNA of the CDR3 is TGTGCCAGTAGTATACTAGCACGGGGCACTGAAGCTTTCTTT. The rearrangement joins TRBV19 to TRBJ1-1; no definite D call. The germline V gene has CDR1 LNHDA and CDR2 SQIVND (reference sequence). V was clipped by 2 bases and J by 4 bases, with 11 bases between them. The CDR3 consists of 14 residues.

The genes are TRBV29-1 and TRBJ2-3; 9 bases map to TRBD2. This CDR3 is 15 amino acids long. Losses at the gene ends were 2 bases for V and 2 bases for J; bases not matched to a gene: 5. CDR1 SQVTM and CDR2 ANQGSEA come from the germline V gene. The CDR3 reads CSVERLADPTDTQYF. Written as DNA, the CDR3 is TGCAGCGTTGAACGACTAGCGGACCCCACAGATACGCAGTATTTT.

CDR3 bases: TGTGCCAGCAGCTTCCTTGGGACACCCCCCGAAGCTTTCTTT. It translates to CASSFLGTPPEAFF. The chain carries TRBV5-5 and TRBJ1-1; possibly TRBD1 for D (6 bases). From germline, CDR1 is SGHKS and CDR2 YYEKEE (reference sequence). Between the trimmed V and J ends, which lost 2 bases and 8 bases, there was a span of 16 bases. This CDR3 has 14 amino acids.

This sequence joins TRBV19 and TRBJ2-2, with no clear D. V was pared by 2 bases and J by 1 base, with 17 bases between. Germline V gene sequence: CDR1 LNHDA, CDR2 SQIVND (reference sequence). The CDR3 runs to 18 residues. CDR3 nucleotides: TGTGCCAGTAGTATACCCCCGAACAGAATACTGAACACCGGGGAGCTGTTTTTT. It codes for CASSIPPNRILNTGELFF.

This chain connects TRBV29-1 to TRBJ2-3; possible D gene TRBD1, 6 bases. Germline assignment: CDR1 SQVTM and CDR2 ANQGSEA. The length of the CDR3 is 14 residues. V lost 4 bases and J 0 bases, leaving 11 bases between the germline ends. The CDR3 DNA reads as TGCAGCGTTGGACTGACAGGAAGCACAGATACGCAGTATTTT. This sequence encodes CSVGLTGSTDTQYF.

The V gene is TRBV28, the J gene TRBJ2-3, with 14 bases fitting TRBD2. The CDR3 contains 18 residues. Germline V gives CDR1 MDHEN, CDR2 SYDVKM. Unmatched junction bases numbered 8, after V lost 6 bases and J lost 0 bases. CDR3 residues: CASRGLAGGFASTDTQYF. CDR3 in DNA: TGTGCCAGCAGAGGACTAGCGGGGGGCTTTGCTAGCACAGATACGCAGTATTTT.

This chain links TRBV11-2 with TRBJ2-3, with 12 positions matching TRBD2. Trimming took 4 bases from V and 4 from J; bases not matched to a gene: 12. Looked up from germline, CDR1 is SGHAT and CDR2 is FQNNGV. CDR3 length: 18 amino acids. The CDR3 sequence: CASSSWTSGNDSPDTQYF. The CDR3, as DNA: TGTGCCAGCAGCTCCTGGACTAGCGGGAACGATTCTCCAGATACGCAGTATTTT.

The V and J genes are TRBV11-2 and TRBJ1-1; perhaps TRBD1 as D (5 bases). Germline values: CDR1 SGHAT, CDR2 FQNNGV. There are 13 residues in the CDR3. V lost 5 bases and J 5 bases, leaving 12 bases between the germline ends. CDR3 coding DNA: TGTGCCAGCAGCCCGGTTGGGGCGACTGAAGCTTTCTTT. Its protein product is CASSPVGATEAFF. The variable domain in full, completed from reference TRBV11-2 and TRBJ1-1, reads EAGVAQSPRYKIIEKRQSVAFWCNPISGHATLYWYQQILGQGPKLLIQFQNNGVVDDSQLPKDRFSAERLKGVDSTLKIQPAKLEDSAVYLCASSPVGATEAFFGQGTRLTVV.

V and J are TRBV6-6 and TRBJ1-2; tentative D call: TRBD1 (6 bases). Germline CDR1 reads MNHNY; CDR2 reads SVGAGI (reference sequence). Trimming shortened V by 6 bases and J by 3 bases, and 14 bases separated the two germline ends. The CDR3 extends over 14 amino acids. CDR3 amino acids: CASRMGGPDYGYTF. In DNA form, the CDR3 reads TGTGCCAGCAGAATGGGGGGGCCGGACTATGGCTACACCTTC.

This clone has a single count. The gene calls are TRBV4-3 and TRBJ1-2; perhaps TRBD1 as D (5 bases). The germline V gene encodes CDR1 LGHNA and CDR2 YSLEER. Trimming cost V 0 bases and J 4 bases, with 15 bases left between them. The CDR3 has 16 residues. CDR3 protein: CASSQDLNRQIYGYTF. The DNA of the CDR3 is TGCGCCAGCAGCCAAGATCTGAACAGGCAAATCTATGGCTACACCTTC.

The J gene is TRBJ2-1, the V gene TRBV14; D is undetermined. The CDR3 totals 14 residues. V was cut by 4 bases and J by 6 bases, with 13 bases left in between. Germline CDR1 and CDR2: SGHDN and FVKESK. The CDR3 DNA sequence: TGTGCCAGCAGCCTCACGGCGCACAGCAATGAGCAGTTCTTC. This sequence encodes CASSLTAHSNEQFF.

CDR3: CASSQDLLYPSSGNTIYF. CDR3 nucleotide sequence: TGTGCCAGCAGCCAAGATCTTCTCTACCCGAGCTCTGGAAACACCATATATTTT. The chain uses TRBV4-2 and TRBJ1-3, with D uncertain. The CDR3 is 18 amino acids. Trimming shortened V by 0 bases and J by 0 bases, and 15 bases separated the two germline ends. The V gene's germline CDR1 is LGHNA and CDR2 YNFKEQ.

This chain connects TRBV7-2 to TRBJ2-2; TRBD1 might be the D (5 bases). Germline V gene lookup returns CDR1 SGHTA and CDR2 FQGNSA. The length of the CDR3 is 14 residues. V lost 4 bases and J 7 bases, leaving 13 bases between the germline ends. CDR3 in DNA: TGTGCCAGCAGCTCCACAGGTTGGAACGGGGAGCTGTTTTTT. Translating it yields CASSSTGWNGELFF.

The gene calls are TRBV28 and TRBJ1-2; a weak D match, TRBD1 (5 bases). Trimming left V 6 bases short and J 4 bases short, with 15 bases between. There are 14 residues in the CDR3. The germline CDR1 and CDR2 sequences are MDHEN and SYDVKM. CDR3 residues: CASRPPGLSYGYTF. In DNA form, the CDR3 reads TGTGCCAGCAGGCCTCCGGGACTATCCTATGGCTACACCTTC.

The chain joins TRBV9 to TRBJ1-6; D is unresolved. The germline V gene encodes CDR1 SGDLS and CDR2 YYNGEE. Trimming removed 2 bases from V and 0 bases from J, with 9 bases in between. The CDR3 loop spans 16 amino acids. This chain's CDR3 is CASSVRESSYNSPLHF. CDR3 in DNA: TGTGCCAGCAGCGTTCGGGAGAGCTCCTATAATTCACCCCTCCACTTT.

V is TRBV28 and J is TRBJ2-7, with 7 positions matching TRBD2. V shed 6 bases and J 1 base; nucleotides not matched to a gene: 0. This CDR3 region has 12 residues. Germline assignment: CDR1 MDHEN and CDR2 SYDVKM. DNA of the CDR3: TGTGCCAGCAGGGGGGGGTCCTACGAGCAGTACTTC. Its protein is CASRGGSYEQYF.

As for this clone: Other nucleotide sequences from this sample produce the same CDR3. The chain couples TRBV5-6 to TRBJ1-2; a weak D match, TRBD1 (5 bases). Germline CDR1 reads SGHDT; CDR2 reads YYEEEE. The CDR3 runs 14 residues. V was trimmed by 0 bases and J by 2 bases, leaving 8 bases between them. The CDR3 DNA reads TGTGCCAGCAGCTTGGCAGGGTCCAACTATGGCTACACCTTC. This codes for CASSLAGSNYGYTF.

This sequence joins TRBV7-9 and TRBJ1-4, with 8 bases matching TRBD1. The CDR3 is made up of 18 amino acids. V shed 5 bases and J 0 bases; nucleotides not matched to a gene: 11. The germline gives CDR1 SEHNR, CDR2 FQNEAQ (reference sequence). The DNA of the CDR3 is TGTGCCAGCAGCCCCCTGGACAGGGTCGGATCAACTAATGAAAAACTGTTTTTT. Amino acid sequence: CASSPLDRVGSTNEKLFF.

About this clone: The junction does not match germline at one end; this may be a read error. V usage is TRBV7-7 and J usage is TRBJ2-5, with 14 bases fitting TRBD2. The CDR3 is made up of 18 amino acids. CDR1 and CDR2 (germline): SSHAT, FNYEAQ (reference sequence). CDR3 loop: CASSTGLAGVGFQETQYF. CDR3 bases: TGTGCTAGCAGCACGGGACTAGCGGGAGTGGGGTTCCAAGAGACCCAGTACTTC.

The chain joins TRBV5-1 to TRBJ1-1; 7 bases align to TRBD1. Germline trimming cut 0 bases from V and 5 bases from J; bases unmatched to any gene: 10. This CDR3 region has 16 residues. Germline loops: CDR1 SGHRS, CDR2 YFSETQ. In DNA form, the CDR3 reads TGCGCCAGCAGCTTGGCCTACAGGGGCGACAGGACTGAAGCTTTCTTT. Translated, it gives CASSLAYRGDRTEAFF.

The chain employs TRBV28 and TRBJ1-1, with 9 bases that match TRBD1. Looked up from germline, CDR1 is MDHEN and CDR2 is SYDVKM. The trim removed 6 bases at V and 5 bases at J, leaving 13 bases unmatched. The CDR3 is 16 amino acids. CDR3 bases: TGTGCCAGCAGGGTGATCTGGACAGGGGCCTCTACTGAAGCTTTCTTT. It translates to CASRVIWTGASTEAFF.

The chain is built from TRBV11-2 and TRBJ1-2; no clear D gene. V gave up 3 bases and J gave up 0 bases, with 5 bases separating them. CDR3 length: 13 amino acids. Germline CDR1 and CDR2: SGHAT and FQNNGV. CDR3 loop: CASSLAPNYGYTF. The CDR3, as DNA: TGTGCCAGCAGCTTGGCTCCTAACTATGGCTACACCTTC.

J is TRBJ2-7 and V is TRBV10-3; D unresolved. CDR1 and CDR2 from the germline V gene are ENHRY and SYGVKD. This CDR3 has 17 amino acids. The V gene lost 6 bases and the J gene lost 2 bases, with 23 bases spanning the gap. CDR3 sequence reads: CAIRRGFPALKTYEQYV. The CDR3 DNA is TGTGCCATCAGAAGAGGTTTTCCGGCCCTAAAAACCTACGAGCAGTACGTC.